The clone carrying this TCR beta chain has a handful of counts. The data derive from a study of T-cell memory formation after mild COVID-19. Via MiXCR, TCRdb re-called the 5' RACE reads, giving one row per CDR3 protein. The sample has about 470,000 distinct CDR3 sequences, 20% to 30% seen once. The clonotype comes from an adult woman who had mild COVID-19 (a few samples of this study predate the infection). Cell type and time point are not known. The sequencing input was PBMCs or a T cell subset sorted from them (not recorded which).

The chain's CDR3 is CSAKTSGGALETQYF. CDR3 bases: TGCAGTGCTAAGACTAGCGGGGGGGCCTTGGAGACCCAGTACTTC. This chain links TRBV20-1 with TRBJ2-5; 14 bases align to TRBD2. This CDR3 has 15 amino acids. V shed 4 bases, J shed 5 bases, and the junction held 6 bases outside the gene matches. Germline CDR1 DFQATT, CDR2 SNEGSKA (reference sequence).